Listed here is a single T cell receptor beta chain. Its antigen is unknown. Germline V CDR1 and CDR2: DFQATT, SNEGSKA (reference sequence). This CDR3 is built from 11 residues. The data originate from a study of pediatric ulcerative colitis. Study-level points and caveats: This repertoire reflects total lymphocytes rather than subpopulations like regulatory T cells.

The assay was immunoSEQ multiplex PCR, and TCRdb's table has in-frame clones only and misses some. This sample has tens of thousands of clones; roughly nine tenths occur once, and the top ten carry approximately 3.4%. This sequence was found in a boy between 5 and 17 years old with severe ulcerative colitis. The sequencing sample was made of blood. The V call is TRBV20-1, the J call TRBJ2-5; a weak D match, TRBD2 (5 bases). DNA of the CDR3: TGCAGGGAGGCAGTCTCATCGACCCAGTACTTC. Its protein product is CREAVSSTQYF.